A single sample is the source of the 15 T cell receptor beta chains below, sequenced in a study of T cells in Graves' hyperthyroidism and ophthalmopathy. RNA transcripts yielded amplified TCR beta CDR3 regions. Primed by the HTBI set, a first-round RT-PCR was run on the TCR CDR3. TCRdb re-called the multiplex PCR reads with MiXCR, one entry per CDR3 protein. The sample lists 560,000 or so distinct CDR3 sequences; 15% to 20% were seen once. Sequencing used blood. Source of these receptors: a man in his forties with Graves' ophthalmopathy.

The V gene is TRBV10-3, the J gene TRBJ2-7; 14 bases are a match to TRBD2. J was trimmed by 2 bases and V by 6 bases; bases with no gene match: 3. Germline V gene lookup returns CDR1 ENHRY and CDR2 SYGVKD. The CDR3 loop spans 15 amino acids. DNA of the CDR3: TGTGCCATCAGGAAGGGACTAGCGGGGGCCTACGAGCAGTACTTC. Its protein is CAIRKGLAGAYEQYF.

The gene calls are TRBV7-2 and TRBJ1-4, with 8 nucleotides matching TRBD1. The germline CDR1 and CDR2 sequences are SGHTA and FQGNSA. This CDR3 is built from 15 residues. With V trimmed by 2 bases and J by 7 bases, 6 bases remained unmatched. In nucleotides, the CDR3 is TGTGCCAGCAGCTTAAGGACAGGGAAGAGTGAAAAACTGTTTTTT. Protein product: CASSLRTGKSEKLFF.

The chain links TRBV7-6 to TRBJ1-2; D is unresolved. The ends were cut back, 3 bases at V and 0 bases at J, with 5 bases in the middle. Germline V gives CDR1 SGHVS, CDR2 FNYEAQ. The CDR3 is 13 amino acids. The chain's CDR3 is CASSFPANYGYTF. CDR3 DNA sequence: TGTGCCAGCAGCTTTCCAGCTAACTATGGCTACACCTTC.

This clonotype was seen ten or more times. The rearrangement links TRBV2 to TRBJ1-1; D not resolved. The CDR3 sequence is 12 residues long. The V gene lost 1 base and the J gene lost 7 bases, with 7 bases spanning the gap. Germline CDR1 is SNHLY and CDR2 is FYNNEI. CDR3 DNA: TGTGCCAGCAGTGAAGGGATTAATGAAGCTTTCTTT. It specifies CASSEGINEAFF.

The chain combines TRBV18 with TRBJ1-5; D gene ambiguous. Germline V gives CDR1 KGHSH, CDR2 LQKENI. This CDR3 contains 14 residues. The V and J ends lost 3 bases and 7 bases respectively, with 13 bases between them. This chain's CDR3 is CASSPRAGMQPQHF. For the CDR3, the DNA is TGTGCCAGCTCACCCCGGGCGGGGATGCAGCCCCAGCATTTT.

This clonotype was counted only a few times. The chain recombines TRBV6-2 or TRBV6-3 with TRBJ2-3; 8 bases agree with TRBD2. Per germline, CDR1 MNHEY and CDR2 SVGEGT. There are 13 residues in the CDR3. With V trimmed by 7 bases and J by 5 bases, 5 bases remained unmatched. The CDR3 sequence is CASMGTSRDTQYF. Here the CDR3 DNA reads TGTGCCAGCATGGGGACTAGTAGAGATACGCAGTATTTT.

This clonotype was counted only a few times. CDR3 nucleotide sequence: TGTGCCAGCAGACCTAGCGTGCACAGGCGCACAGATACGCAGTATTTT. Translating it yields CASRPSVHRRTDTQYF. V usage is TRBV7-9 and J usage is TRBJ2-3; the D gene is possibly TRBD2 (6 bases). Trimming took off 6 bases at V and 1 base at J, with 17 bases between the two ends. The CDR3 extends over 16 amino acids. CDR1 is SEHNR, CDR2 FQNEAQ, per germline (reference sequence). The whole variable domain, filled in from reference TRBV7-9 and TRBJ2-3, reads DTGVSQNPRHKITKRGQNVTFRCDPISEHNRLYWYRQTLGQGPEFLTYFQNEAQLEKSRLLSDRFSAERPKGSFSTLEIQRTEQGDSAMYLCASRPSVHRRTDTQYFGPGTRLTVL.

CDR3 bases: TGTGCCAGCAGTGAAGCAGGCTACAATGAGCAGTTCTTC. Amino acids: CASSEAGYNEQFF. The V and J genes are TRBV6-1 and TRBJ2-1; no clear D gene. The CDR3 loop spans 13 amino acids. Germline loops: CDR1 MNHNS, CDR2 SASEGT. V was pared by 0 bases and J by 3 bases, with 3 bases between.

The chain employs TRBV4-1 and TRBJ1-4, with D perhaps TRBD1 (5 bases). With 7 bases removed from V and 11 bases from J, the gap between germline ends came to 11 bases. Germline V gene sequence: CDR1 MGHRA, CDR2 YSYEKL. The CDR3 covers 11 residues. The CDR3: CASNQGAKLFF. The CDR3 coding sequence is TGCGCCAGCAACCAGGGAGCGAAACTGTTTTTT.

The V and J genes are TRBV5-6 and TRBJ1-1; D remains unclear. This CDR3 has 12 residues. Per germline, CDR1 SGHDT and CDR2 YYEEEE. Trimming shortened V by 0 bases and J by 6 bases, and 6 bases separated the two germline ends. The CDR3, as DNA: TGTGCCAGCAGCTTGGGGGTTTCTGAAGCTTTCTTT. It specifies CASSLGVSEAFF.

This clonotype was seen many times. For the CDR3, the DNA is TGTGCCAGCAGTTTCGGGCCCATGAACACTGAAGCTTTCTTT. Its protein is CASSFGPMNTEAFF. The V call is TRBV12-3 or TRBV12-4, the J call TRBJ1-1; D gene ambiguous. Deletions cut 3 bases from V and 0 bases from J, with 8 bases between. This CDR3 region has 14 residues.

The rearrangement uses TRBV2 and TRBJ1-2; a weak D match, TRBD1 (5 bases). This CDR3 region has 11 residues. The V and J ends lost 7 bases and 7 bases respectively, with 10 bases between them. Per germline, CDR1 SNHLY and CDR2 FYNNEI. CDR3 region: CASTGGFGYTF. DNA of the CDR3: TGTGCCAGCACGGGGGGTTTTGGCTACACCTTC.

This clonotype was recorded a few times. This chain joins TRBV5-1 and TRBJ1-4, with D perhaps matching TRBD1 (6 bases). The V end was cut by 4 bases, the J end by 7 bases, with 11 bases between. Germline assignment: CDR1 SGHRS and CDR2 YFSETQ. The CDR3 loop spans 13 amino acids. CDR3 DNA: TGCGCCAGCAGCAGGGACAATGGTGAAAAACTGTTTTTT. It yields the protein CASSRDNGEKLFF.

V gene TRBV20-1 combines with J gene TRBJ1-6; TRBD1 might be the D (6 bases). Germline CDR1 is DFQATT and CDR2 is SNEGSKA (reference sequence). The CDR3 is made up of 15 amino acids. With 1 base removed from V and 7 bases from J, the gap between germline ends came to 14 bases. As DNA, the CDR3 is TGCAGTGCTAGAGGGTCCACAGGGTCAAATTCACCCCTCCACTTT. Translated: CSARGSTGSNSPLHF.

Only a few counts were recorded for this clonotype. The chain uses TRBV12-3 or TRBV12-4 and TRBJ2-2; 7 bases agree with TRBD2. The CDR3 totals 15 residues. J gave up 0 bases and V 6 bases, and 4 bases lay outside the gene matches. The CDR3, as DNA: TGTGCCAGCAGCGCTAGCGGTTCGAACACCGGGGAGCTGTTTTTT. It is translated as CASSASGSNTGELFF.